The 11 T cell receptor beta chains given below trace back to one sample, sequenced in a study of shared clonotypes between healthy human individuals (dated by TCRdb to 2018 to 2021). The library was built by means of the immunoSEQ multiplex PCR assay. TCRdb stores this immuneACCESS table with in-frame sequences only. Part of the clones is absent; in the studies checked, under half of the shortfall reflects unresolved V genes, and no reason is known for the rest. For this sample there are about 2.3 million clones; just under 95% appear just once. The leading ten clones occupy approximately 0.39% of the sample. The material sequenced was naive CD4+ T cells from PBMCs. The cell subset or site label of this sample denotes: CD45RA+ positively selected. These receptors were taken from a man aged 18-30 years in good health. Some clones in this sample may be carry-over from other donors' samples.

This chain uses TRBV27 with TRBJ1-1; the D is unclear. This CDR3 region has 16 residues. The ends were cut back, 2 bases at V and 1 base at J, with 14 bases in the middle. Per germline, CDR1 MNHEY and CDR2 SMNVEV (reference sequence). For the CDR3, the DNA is TGTGCCAGCAGTTTAGGGTCCATCGGGCCGAACACTGAAGCTTTCTTT. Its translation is CASSLGSIGPNTEAFF.

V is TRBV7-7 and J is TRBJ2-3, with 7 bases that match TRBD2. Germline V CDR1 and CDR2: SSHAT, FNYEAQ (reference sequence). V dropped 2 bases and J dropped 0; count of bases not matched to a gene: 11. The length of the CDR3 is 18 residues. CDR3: CASSLRVRREISTDTQYF. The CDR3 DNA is TGTGCCAGCAGCTTACGGGTTCGGCGGGAGATTAGCACAGATACGCAGTATTTT.

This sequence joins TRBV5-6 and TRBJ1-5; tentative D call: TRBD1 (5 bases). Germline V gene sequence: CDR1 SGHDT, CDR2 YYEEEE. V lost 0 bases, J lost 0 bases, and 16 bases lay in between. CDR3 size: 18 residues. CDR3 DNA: TGTGCCAGCAGCTTGGGTGGTCGGGGCTCCGGTAGCAATCAGCCCCAGCATTTT. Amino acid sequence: CASSLGGRGSGSNQPQHF. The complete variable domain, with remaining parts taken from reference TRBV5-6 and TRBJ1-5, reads DAGVTQSPTHLIKTRGQQVTLRCSPKSGHDTVSWYQQALGQGPQFIFQYYEEEERQRGNFPDRFSGHQFPNYSSELNVNALLLGDSALYLCASSLGGRGSGSNQPQHFGDGTRLSIL.

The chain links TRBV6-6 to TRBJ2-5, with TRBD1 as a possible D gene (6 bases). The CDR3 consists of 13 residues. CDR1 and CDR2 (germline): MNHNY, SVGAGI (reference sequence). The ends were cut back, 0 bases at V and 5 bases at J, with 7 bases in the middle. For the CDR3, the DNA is TGTGCCAGCAGTTACTCCCAGGGGGAGACCCAGTACTTC. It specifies CASSYSQGETQYF.

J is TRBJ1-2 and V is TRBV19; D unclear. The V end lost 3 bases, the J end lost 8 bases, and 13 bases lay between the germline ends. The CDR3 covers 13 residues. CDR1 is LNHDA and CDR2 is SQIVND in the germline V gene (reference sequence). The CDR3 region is CASSIRVSEGYTF. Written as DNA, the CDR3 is TGTGCCAGTAGTATTCGTGTCTCGGAGGGCTACACCTTC.

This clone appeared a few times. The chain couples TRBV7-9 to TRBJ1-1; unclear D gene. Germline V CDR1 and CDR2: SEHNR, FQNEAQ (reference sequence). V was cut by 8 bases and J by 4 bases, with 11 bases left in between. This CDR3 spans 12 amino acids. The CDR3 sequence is CASGSSATEAFF. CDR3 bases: TGTGCCAGCGGGTCGTCGGCCACTGAAGCTTTCTTT.

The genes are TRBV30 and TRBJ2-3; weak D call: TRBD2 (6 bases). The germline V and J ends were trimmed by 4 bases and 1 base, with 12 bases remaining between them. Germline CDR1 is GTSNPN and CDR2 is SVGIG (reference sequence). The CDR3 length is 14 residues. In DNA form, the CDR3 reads TGTGCCTGGATCCGGGGGAGTCGCACAGATACGCAGTATTTT. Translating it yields CAWIRGSRTDTQYF.

The CDR3 sequence: CASSGKSAGGLQLFF. CDR3 in DNA: TGTGCCAGCAGCGGAAAGTCCGCCGGGGGGCTTCAACTGTTTTTT. The chain couples TRBV9 to TRBJ1-4, with D maybe TRBD1 (6 bases). The CDR3 runs 15 residues. Germline values: CDR1 SGDLS, CDR2 YYNGEE. V was cut by 3 bases and J by 12 bases, with 21 bases left in between.

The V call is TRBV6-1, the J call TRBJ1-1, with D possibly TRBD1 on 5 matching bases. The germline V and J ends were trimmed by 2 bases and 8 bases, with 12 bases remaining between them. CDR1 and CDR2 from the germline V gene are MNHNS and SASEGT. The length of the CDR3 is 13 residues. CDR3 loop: CASSESQGLEAFF. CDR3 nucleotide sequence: TGTGCCAGCAGTGAATCCCAGGGTCTGGAAGCTTTCTTT.

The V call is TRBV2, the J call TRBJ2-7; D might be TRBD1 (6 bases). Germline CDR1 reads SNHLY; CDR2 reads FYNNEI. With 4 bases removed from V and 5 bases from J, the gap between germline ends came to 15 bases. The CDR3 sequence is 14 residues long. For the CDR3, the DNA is TGTGCCAGCAGTGCGAGGACGTCAGGGGACGAGCAGTACTTC. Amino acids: CASSARTSGDEQYF. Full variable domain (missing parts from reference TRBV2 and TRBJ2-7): EPEVTQTPSHQVTQMGQEVILRCVPISNHLYFYWYRQILGQKVEFLVSFYNNEISEKSEIFDDQFSVERPDGSNFTLKIRSTKLEDSAMYFCASSARTSGDEQYFGPGTRLTVT.

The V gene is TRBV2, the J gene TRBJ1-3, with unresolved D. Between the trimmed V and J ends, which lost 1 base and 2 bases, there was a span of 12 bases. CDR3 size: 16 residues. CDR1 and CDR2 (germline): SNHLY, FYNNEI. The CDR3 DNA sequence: TGTGCCAGCAGTGAAGATTATGTGGGAGCTGGAAACACCATATATTTT. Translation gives CASSEDYVGAGNTIYF.